This TCR beta chain came from a study of blood T cell repertoires in COVID-19 (dated by TCRdb to about 2020). About the investigation overall: Samples from collaborators originated in the United States, Italy and Spain and spanned both the acute and convalescent phases of COVID-19. The material from the prospective study consisted of cDNA or gDNA derived from T cells, B-cell-depleted T cells, or PBMCs. Where available, HLA class I and class II types were obtained from metadata supplied by the sample provider rather than from assay-based typing. The samples were drawn from two sources: the first 160 participants of the ongoing ImmuneRACE study, and over 950 subjects contributed by 6 global collaborators. The repertoires were released in a freely available public database meant as a resource for research on the immune response to SARS-CoV-2. Subjects who had been exposed to COVID-19, were actively infected with it, or had recovered from it provided the deeply sampled blood TCRbeta repertoires that made up the dataset. Nearly every sample came with metadata listing a de-identified subject ID, COVID-19 status, age in years and sex.

V was cut back by 1 base and J by 5 bases, leaving a gap of 16 bases between them. CDR1 is given as GTSNPN and CDR2 as SVGIG, both from the germline V gene (reference sequence). The cysteine opens and the phenylalanine closes a CDR3 of 15 amino acids. Only the CDR3 region is kept as DNA, spanning 45 bases read in frame from base 1. This clone was detected only a few times. Which antigen it targets is not known. Base qualities are not recorded, but no much larger clone differs from it by a single base. The collaborating institutions used their own protocols to collect whole blood in K2EDTA tubes. Collaborator samples were shipped for TCRbeta analysis as frozen whole blood, isolated PBMCs, or DNA extracted from either sample type. TCRbeta CDR3 regions were amplified from genomic DNA by means of the immunoSEQ Assay, a bias-controlled multiplex PCR. Regarding the original processing steps: The number of nucleated cells in each sample was estimated by amplification of reference gene primers within the assay. Sequence reads were collapsed and filtered to measure the absolute abundance of every unique TCRbeta CDR3 rearrangement. For each sample, productive Simpson clonality was calculated as the square root of Simpson's diversity index across productive rearrangements. The table was pulled from immuneACCESS by TCRdb, which kept in-frame rearrangements only. Such tables lose some clones; where checked, under half of the loss comes from unresolved V genes, and the rest has no known cause. Clonal size and the V and J genes are those of that table, whereas D and trimming came from the DNA. The sample table contains 40,000 or so clones; only one count was recorded for roughly 73% of them. In total, the top ten clones hold around 64% of the sample.

Here is what the overall study found, with its caveats: Clinical and demographic metadata were provided uncurated, with the amount varying by source and participant.

The V and J segments used are TRBV30 and TRBJ2-3; there is no confident call for the D gene. Specimen: peripheral blood. The source is a man aged 80 or over with acute or convalescent COVID-19. The CDR3 region has the sequence CAWSGYARKGDTQYF. The DNA sequence is TGTGCCTGGAGTGGATACGCGAGGAAAGGAGATACGCAGTATTTT.